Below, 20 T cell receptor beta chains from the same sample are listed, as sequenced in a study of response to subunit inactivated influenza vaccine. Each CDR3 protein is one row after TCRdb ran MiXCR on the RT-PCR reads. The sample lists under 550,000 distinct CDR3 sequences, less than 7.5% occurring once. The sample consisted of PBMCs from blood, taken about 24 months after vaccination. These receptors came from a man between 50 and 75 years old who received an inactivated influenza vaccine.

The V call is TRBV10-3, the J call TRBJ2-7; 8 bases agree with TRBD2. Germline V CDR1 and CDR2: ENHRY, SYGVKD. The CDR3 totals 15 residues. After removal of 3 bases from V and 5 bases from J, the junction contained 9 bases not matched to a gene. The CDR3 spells CAISDGGGRGDEQYF. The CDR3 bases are TGTGCCATCAGTGACGGCGGGGGGCGCGGCGACGAGCAGTACTTC.

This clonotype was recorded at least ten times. The CDR3 region is CASSADNEQFF. The CDR3 region has the DNA TGCGCCAGCAGCGCCGACAATGAGCAGTTCTTC. The chain combines TRBV5-1 with TRBJ2-1; unclear D gene. The germline CDR1 and CDR2 sequences are SGHRS and YFSETQ. The V end was cut by 4 bases, the J end by 5 bases, with 4 bases between. CDR3 length equals 11 residues.

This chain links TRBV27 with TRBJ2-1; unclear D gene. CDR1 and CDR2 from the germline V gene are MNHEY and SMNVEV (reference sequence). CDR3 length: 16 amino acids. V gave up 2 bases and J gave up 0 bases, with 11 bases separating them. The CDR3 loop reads CASSLTFLSSYNEQFF. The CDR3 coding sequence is TGTGCCAGCAGTTTAACTTTTCTTTCCTCCTACAATGAGCAGTTCTTC.

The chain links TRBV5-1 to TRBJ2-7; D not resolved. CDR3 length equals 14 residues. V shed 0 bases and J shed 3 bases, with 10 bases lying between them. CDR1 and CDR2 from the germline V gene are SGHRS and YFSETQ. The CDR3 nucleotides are TGCGCCAGCAGCTTGGCCGATAGGGTCTACGAGCAGTACTTC. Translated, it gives CASSLADRVYEQYF.

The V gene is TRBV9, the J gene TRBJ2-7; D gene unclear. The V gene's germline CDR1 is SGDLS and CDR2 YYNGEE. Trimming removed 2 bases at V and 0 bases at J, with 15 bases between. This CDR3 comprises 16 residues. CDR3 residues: CASSVGLGKPSYEQYF. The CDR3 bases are TGTGCCAGCAGCGTGGGCTTAGGCAAACCCTCCTACGAGCAGTACTTC.

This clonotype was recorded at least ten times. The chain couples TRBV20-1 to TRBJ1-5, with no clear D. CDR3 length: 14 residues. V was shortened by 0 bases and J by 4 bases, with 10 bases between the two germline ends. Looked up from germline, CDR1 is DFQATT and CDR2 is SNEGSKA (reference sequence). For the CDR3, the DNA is TGCAGTGCTAGAGAACGGCTTGTAAATCAGCCCCAGCATTTT. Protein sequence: CSARERLVNQPQHF.

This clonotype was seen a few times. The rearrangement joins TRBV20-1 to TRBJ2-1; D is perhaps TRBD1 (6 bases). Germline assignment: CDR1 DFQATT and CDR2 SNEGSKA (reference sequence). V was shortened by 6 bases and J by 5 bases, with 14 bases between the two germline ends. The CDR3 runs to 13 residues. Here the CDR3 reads CSANSGTHNEQFF. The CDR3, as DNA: TGCAGTGCAAACTCCGGGACACACAATGAGCAGTTCTTC.

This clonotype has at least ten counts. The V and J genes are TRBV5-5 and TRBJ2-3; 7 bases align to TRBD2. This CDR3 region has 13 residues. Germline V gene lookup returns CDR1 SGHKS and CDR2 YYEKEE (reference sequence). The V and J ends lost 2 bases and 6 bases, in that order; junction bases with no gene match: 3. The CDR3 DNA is TGTGCCAGCAGCTTTGGGGGGGTTGATACGCAGTATTTT. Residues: CASSFGGVDTQYF.

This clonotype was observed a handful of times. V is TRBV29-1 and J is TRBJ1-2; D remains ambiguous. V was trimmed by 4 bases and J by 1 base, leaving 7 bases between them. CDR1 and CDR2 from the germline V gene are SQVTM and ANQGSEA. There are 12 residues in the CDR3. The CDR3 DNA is TGCAGCGTTGTTAGTATTAACTATGGCTACACCTTC. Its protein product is CSVVSINYGYTF.

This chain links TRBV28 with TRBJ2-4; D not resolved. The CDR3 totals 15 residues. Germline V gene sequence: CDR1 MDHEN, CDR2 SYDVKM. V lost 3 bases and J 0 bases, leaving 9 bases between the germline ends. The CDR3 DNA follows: TGTGCCAGCAGTTTCCCGAACGTAGCCAAAAACATTCAGTACTTC. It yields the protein CASSFPNVAKNIQYF.

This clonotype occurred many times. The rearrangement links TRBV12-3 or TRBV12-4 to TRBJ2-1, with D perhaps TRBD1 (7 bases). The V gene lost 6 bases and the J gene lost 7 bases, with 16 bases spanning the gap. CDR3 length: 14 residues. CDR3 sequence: CASSLTAGGNEQFF. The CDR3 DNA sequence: TGTGCCAGCAGCCTGACAGCAGGGGGGAATGAGCAGTTCTTC.

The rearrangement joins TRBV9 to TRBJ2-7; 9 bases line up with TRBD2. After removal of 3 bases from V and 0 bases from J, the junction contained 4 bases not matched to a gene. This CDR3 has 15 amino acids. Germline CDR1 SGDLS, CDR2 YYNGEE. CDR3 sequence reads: CASSAGTSNSYEQYF. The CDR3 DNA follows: TGTGCCAGCAGCGCCGGGACTAGCAACTCCTACGAGCAGTACTTC.

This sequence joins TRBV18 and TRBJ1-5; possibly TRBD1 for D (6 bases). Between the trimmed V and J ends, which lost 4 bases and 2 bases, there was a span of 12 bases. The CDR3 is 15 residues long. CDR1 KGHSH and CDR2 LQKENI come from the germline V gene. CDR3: CASSRTGYGNQPQHF. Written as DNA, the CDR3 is TGTGCCAGCTCACGAACAGGGTACGGCAATCAGCCCCAGCATTTT.

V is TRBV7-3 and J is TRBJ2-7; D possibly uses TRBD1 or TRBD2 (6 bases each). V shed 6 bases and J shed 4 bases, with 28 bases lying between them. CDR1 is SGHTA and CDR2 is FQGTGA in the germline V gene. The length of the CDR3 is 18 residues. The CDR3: CASRVWGQTRPPRYEQYF. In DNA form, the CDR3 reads TGTGCCAGCAGGGTTTGGGGGCAGACTAGGCCTCCCAGGTACGAGCAGTACTTC. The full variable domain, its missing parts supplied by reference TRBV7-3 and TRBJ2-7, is GAGVSQTPSNKVTEKGKYVELRCDPISGHTALYWYRQSLGQGPEFLIYFQGTGAADDSGLPNDRFFAVRPEGSVSTLKIQRTERGDSAVYLCASRVWGQTRPPRYEQYFGPGTRLTVT.

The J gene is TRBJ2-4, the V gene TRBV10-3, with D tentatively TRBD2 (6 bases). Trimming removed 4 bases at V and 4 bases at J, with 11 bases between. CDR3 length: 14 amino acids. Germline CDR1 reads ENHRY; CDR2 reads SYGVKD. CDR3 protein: CAISGEVAKNIQYF. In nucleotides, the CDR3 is TGTGCCATCAGTGGGGAGGTTGCTAAAAACATTCAGTACTTC.

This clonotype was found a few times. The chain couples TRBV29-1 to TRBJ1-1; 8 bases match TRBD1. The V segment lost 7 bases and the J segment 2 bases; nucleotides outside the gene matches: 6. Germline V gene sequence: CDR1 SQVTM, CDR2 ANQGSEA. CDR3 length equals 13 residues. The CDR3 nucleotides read TGCAGCGGAATCGGACAGGGCAACACTGAAGCTTTCTTT. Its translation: CSGIGQGNTEAFF.

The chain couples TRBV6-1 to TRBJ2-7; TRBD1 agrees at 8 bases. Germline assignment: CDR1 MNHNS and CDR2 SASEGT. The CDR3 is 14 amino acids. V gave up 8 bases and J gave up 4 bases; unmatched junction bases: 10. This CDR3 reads CASHRAGGMYEQYF. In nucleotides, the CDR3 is TGTGCCAGCCACCGGGCAGGGGGCATGTACGAGCAGTACTTC.

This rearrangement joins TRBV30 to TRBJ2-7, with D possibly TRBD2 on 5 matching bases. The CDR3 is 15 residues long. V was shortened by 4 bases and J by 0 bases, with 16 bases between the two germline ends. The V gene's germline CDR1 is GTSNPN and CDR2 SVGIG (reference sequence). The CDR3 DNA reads TGTGCCTGGAAAGGCGGACTGTACAGCTCCTACGAGCAGTACTTC. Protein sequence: CAWKGGLYSSYEQYF. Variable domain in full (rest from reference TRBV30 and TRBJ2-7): SQTIHQWPATLVQPVGSPLSLECTVEGTSNPNLYWYRQAAGRGLQLLFYSVGIGQISSEVPQNLSASRPQDRQFILSSKKLLLSDSGFYLCAWKGGLYSSYEQYFGPGTRLTVT.

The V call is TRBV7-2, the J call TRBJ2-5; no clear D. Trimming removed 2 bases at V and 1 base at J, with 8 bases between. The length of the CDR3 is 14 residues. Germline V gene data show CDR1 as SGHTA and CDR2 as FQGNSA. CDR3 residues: CASSLRATQETQYF. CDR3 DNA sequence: TGTGCCAGCAGCTTACGGGCCACCCAAGAGACCCAGTACTTC. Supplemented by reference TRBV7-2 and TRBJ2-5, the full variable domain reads GAGVSQSPSNKVTEKGKDVELRCDPISGHTALYWYRQSLGQGLEFLIYFQGNSAPDKSGLPSDRFSAERTGGSVSTLTIQRTQQEDSAVYLCASSLRATQETQYFGPGTRLLVL.

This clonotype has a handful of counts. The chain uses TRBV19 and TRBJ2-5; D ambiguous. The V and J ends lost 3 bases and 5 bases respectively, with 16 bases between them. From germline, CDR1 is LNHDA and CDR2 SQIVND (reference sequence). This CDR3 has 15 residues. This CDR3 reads CASSMGPQKAETQYF. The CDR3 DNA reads TGTGCCAGTAGTATGGGCCCCCAAAAGGCGGAGACCCAGTACTTC.